Below are 22 T cell receptor beta chains sequenced from a single sample in a study of blood T cell repertoires in COVID-19. Libraries were prepared by immunoSEQ multiplex PCR; TCRdb keeps only in-frame clonotypes and omits some of them. The sample shows 250,000 to 350,000 clones, 87% of them seen only once. The sample was peripheral blood. These receptors were taken from a woman in her fifties or sixties who had recovered from COVID-19.

The rearrangement links TRBV27 to TRBJ2-7, with unresolved D. Germline lookup yields CDR1 MNHEY and CDR2 SMNVEV (reference sequence). The CDR3 totals 14 residues. Trimming removed 5 bases from V and 0 bases from J, with 11 bases in between. In DNA form, the CDR3 reads TGTGCCAGCAGTCCCATGGCAGTCTCCTACGAGCAGTACTTC. Its protein product is CASSPMAVSYEQYF.

This clone was observed a single time. V usage is TRBV5-1 and J usage is TRBJ1-1; the D gene is possibly TRBD1 (5 bases). This CDR3 contains 13 residues. V shed 0 bases and J shed 5 bases, with 8 bases lying between them. Per the germline V gene, CDR1 is SGHRS and CDR2 is YFSETQ. The CDR3 is CASSLAAGTEAFF. Here the CDR3 DNA reads TGCGCCAGCAGCTTGGCGGCAGGGACTGAAGCTTTCTTT.

The chain links TRBV5-1 to TRBJ2-7, with TRBD2 matching over 7 bases. The CDR3 contains 14 residues. CDR1 and CDR2 (germline): SGHRS, YFSETQ. V was pared by 5 bases and J by 4 bases, with 9 bases of the junction left unmatched. CDR3 in amino acids: CASRDGSGGYEQYF. CDR3 in DNA: TGCGCCAGCAGGGACGGGTCGGGGGGTTACGAGCAGTACTTC.

The rearrangement uses TRBV4-3 and TRBJ1-5; D possibly corresponds to TRBD1 (5 bases). This CDR3 is built from 13 residues. Germline V gives CDR1 LGHNA, CDR2 YSLEER. The V gene lost 5 bases and the J gene lost 3 bases, with 8 bases spanning the gap. CDR3 protein: CASSKQVNQPQHF. DNA for the CDR3: TGCGCCAGCAGCAAACAGGTCAATCAGCCCCAGCATTTT.

The chain links TRBV6-5 to TRBJ1-2, with D possibly TRBD1 on 5 matching bases. V lost 4 bases, J lost 8 bases, and 17 bases lay in between. The V gene's germline CDR1 is MNHEY and CDR2 SVGAGI. The CDR3 has 14 amino acids. The CDR3 nucleotides read TGTGCCAGCAGTTGGTCTGTGGGCAGGGAAGGCTACACCTTC. Amino acids: CASSWSVGREGYTF.

This sequence joins TRBV5-8 and TRBJ2-7; 7 bases fit TRBD1. V gave up 0 bases and J gave up 5 bases; unmatched junction bases: 14. The CDR3 totals 17 residues. Germline values: CDR1 SGHTS, CDR2 YDEGEE. CDR3 in amino acids: CASSLDRFRGLENEQYF. The CDR3 nucleotides read TGTGCCAGCAGCTTGGATCGGTTTAGGGGGCTGGAGAACGAGCAGTACTTC.

The chain employs TRBV28 and TRBJ2-5; TRBD1 agrees at 8 bases. This CDR3 is 13 amino acids long. Germline V gene lookup returns CDR1 MDHEN and CDR2 SYDVKM. Trimming cost V 6 bases and J 5 bases; bases outside gene matches: 5. The CDR3 here is CASRAGGEETQYF. The CDR3 coding sequence is TGTGCCAGCAGGGCAGGGGGCGAGGAGACCCAGTACTTC.

The chain carries TRBV15 and TRBJ2-5; TRBD1 matches at 7 bases. This CDR3 is built from 14 residues. J gave up 5 bases and V 1 base, and 4 bases lay outside the gene matches. In germline, CDR1 is LNHNV, CDR2 YYDKDF (reference sequence). The CDR3 protein is CATSRADRVETQYF. In DNA, the CDR3 is TGTGCCACCAGCAGAGCCGACAGGGTGGAGACCCAGTACTTC.

V gene TRBV28 combines with J gene TRBJ2-1; TRBD2 aligns across 15 bases. V lost 5 bases, J lost 7 bases, and 3 bases stayed unmatched. Germline lookup yields CDR1 MDHEN and CDR2 SYDVKM. The CDR3 consists of 15 residues. The CDR3 DNA sequence: TGTGCCAGCAGTAAAGGGACTAGCGGGAGGAATGAGCAGTTCTTC. It translates to CASSKGTSGRNEQFF.

This clone showed up just a few times. DNA of the CDR3: TGTGCCAGCAGCTTGTTTTGGGGAGGCTATGGCTACACCTTC. Translation: CASSLFWGGYGYTF. This sequence joins TRBV5-5 and TRBJ1-2; D remains ambiguous. The CDR3 consists of 14 residues. Germline V CDR1 and CDR2: SGHKS, YYEKEE (reference sequence). Trimming stripped 1 base from V and 4 bases from J, with 11 bases between. Variable domain in full (rest from reference TRBV5-5 and TRBJ1-2): DAGVTQSPTHLIKTRGQQVTLRCSPISGHKSVSWYQQVLGQGPQFIFQYYEKEERGRGNFPDRFSARQFPNYSSELNVNALLLGDSALYLCASSLFWGGYGYTFGSGTRLTVV.

For the CDR3, the DNA is TGCAGCGTTGAGAATGGAGGGAACACTGAAGCTTTCTTT. Protein: CSVENGGNTEAFF. The chain has TRBV29-1 and TRBJ1-1; D gene uncertain. The germline V and J ends were trimmed by 3 bases and 1 base, with 9 bases remaining between them. CDR1 SQVTM and CDR2 ANQGSEA come from the germline V gene. The CDR3 consists of 13 residues. The whole variable domain, filled in from reference TRBV29-1 and TRBJ1-1, reads SAVISQKPSRDICQRGTSLTIQCQVDSQVTMMFWYRQQPGQSLTLIATANQGSEATYESGFVIDKFPISRPNLTFSTLTVSNMSPEDSSIYLCSVENGGNTEAFFGQGTRLTVV.

The chain joins TRBV20-1 to TRBJ2-3; a possible D gene is TRBD2 (7 bases). Germline V gene lookup returns CDR1 DFQATT and CDR2 SNEGSKA (reference sequence). The CDR3 covers 14 residues. Trimming shortened V by 3 bases and J by 7 bases, and 17 bases separated the two germline ends. DNA for the CDR3: TGCAGTGCTAGTGGGGGGGGCCTCCAGAATACGCAGTATTTT. Its translation is CSASGGGLQNTQYF.

The gene calls are TRBV15 and TRBJ1-6; D gene unclear. V lost 0 bases and J 0 bases, leaving 9 bases between the germline ends. The CDR3 length is 17 residues. Germline V CDR1 and CDR2: LNHNV, YYDKDF (reference sequence). CDR3 sequence: CATSRDPSSSYNSPLHF. The CDR3 DNA sequence: TGTGCCACCAGCAGAGATCCCTCCAGCTCCTATAATTCACCCCTCCACTTT.

The rearrangement joins TRBV4-3 to TRBJ1-2; D gene uncertain. CDR1 and CDR2 from the germline V gene are LGHNA and YSLEER. This CDR3 has 15 amino acids. The ends were cut back, 4 bases at V and 0 bases at J, with 12 bases in the middle. Here the CDR3 DNA reads TGCGCCAGCAGCCTCAACAGCCCATCTAACTATGGCTACACCTTC. It yields the protein CASSLNSPSNYGYTF.

This clone was seen just once. The chain carries TRBV6-2 or TRBV6-3 and TRBJ1-2; 9 bases agree with TRBD1. Germline trimming cut 2 bases from V and 8 bases from J; bases unmatched to any gene: 6. Germline V gene lookup returns CDR1 MNHEY and CDR2 SVGEGT. The CDR3 loop spans 14 amino acids. CDR3 amino acids: CASSYADRGVGYTF. CDR3 coding DNA: TGTGCCAGCAGTTACGCGGACAGGGGCGTGGGCTACACCTTC.

The chain couples TRBV5-1 to TRBJ1-3, with 8 positions matching TRBD1. The CDR3 is 16 residues long. In germline, CDR1 is SGHRS, CDR2 YFSETQ. The V and J ends lost 2 bases and 2 bases, in that order; junction bases with no gene match: 6. The CDR3 is CASSLTQGAAGNTIYF. The CDR3 DNA reads TGCGCCAGCAGCTTAACCCAGGGGGCGGCTGGAAACACCATATATTTT.

As DNA, the CDR3 is TGTGCCAGCAGCCGTCGGAAAGGGGGGGCCCGCAATTCGGCGCAGTATTTT. Protein sequence: CASSRRKGGARNSAQYF. The chain couples TRBV14 to TRBJ2-3, with a tentative D call TRBD2 (7 bases). The CDR3 loop spans 17 amino acids. Trimming cost V 4 bases and J 10 bases, with 27 bases left between them. The germline V gene encodes CDR1 SGHDN and CDR2 FVKESK.

V usage is TRBV19 and J usage is TRBJ2-7, with unresolved D. The germline V and J ends were trimmed by 2 bases and 2 bases, with 13 bases remaining between them. CDR3 length: 15 residues. Germline-derived CDR1 and CDR2 are LNHDA and SQIVND (reference sequence). Here the CDR3 DNA reads TGTGCCAGTAGTATATCGCCAGATCATACCTACGAGCAGTACTTC. Protein product: CASSISPDHTYEQYF.

V usage is TRBV21-1 and J usage is TRBJ2-7; TRBD1, the table's D call, was not compared with the DNA. TRBV21-1 is flagged as a pseudogene. The CDR3 extends over 14 amino acids. The CDR3 nucleotides are TGTGCCAGCAGCTCACCACGCCCCACAATAAAGCAGTACTTC. It translates to CASSSPRPTIKQYF.

About this clone: This sample also contains other DNA sequences that code for the same CDR3. The rearrangement links TRBV11-3 to TRBJ2-5; tentative D call: TRBD2 (5 bases). The germline V gene has CDR1 SGHNT and CDR2 YENEEA. With 1 base removed from V and 3 bases from J, the gap between germline ends came to 12 bases. The CDR3 consists of 15 residues. CDR3 bases: TGTGCCAGCAGCTTAGGCGGACGGGGAGAAGAGACCCAGTACTTC. It encodes CASSLGGRGEETQYF.

The rearrangement joins TRBV3-1 (or the pseudogene TRBV3-2) to TRBJ2-7, with 7 bases matching TRBD1. This CDR3 has 13 residues. The germline gives CDR1 LGHDT, CDR2 YNNKEL (reference sequence). V dropped 6 bases and J dropped 2; count of bases not matched to a gene: 4. This chain's CDR3 is CASRGTVPYEQYF. The CDR3 DNA follows: TGTGCCAGCAGGGGGACAGTTCCCTACGAGCAGTACTTC.

The chain links TRBV5-8 to TRBJ1-2; D unclear. The CDR3 consists of 16 residues. The V gene's germline CDR1 is SGHTS and CDR2 YDEGEE. Trimming left V 4 bases short and J 8 bases short, with 24 bases between. For the CDR3, the DNA is TGTGCCAGCAGCCGACCCCCCACCGGGTTTGCAAGGGGCTACACCTTC. It is translated as CASSRPPTGFARGYTF.